A selection of T cell receptor beta chains follows, all from one sample in a study of T cell responses to AZD1222 COVID-19 vaccine. Some clones are missing from TCRdb's copy, which holds only in-frame ones; the method was immunoSEQ multiplex PCR. The profile shows 70,000 to 95,000 clones, more than 75% of them singletons. The sample was peripheral blood, taken on day 0 of AZD1222 vaccination. These receptors all stem from an adult in good health. Both conserved end residues are part of each CDR3. The D gene is left open where the match is weak. Clone size, where shown, is once, few, many, or a class for clones that have expanded.

size	J	length	D	V	DNA	CDR3
.	TRBJ1-2	14	TRBD1	TRBV4-1	TGCGCCAGCAGCCAACCGGGACAGGGCGGTGGCTACACCTTC	CASSQPGQGGGYTF
.	TRBJ2-3	15	TRBD2	TRBV7-8	TGTGCCAGCAGCCCGTCAGCGGGGTTCATAGATACGCAGTATTTT	CASSPSAGFIDTQYF
.	TRBJ1-2	15	TRBD1	TRBV2	TGTGCCAGCAGTGAAGGGGCGACAGGGACCTATGGCTACACCTTC	CASSEGATGTYGYTF
.	TRBJ1-3	14	.	TRBV21-1	TGTGCCAGCAGCCCGACAGGGACTGGAAACACCATATATTTT	CASSPTGTGNTIYF
once	TRBJ1-1	14	.	TRBV30	TGTGCCTGCTGGGACGGGCAGCAGAACACTGAAGCTTTCTTT	CACWDGQQNTEAFF
.	TRBJ2-1	12	.	TRBV5-1	TGCGCCAGCAGCTTGGATGGCCAAAGGGCGTTCTTC	CASSLDGQRAFF
.	TRBJ2-3	15	TRBD2	TRBV7-6	TGTGCCAGCAGCTCCCTAGCGGGGGGACCAGATACGCAGTATTTT	CASSSLAGGPDTQYF
.	TRBJ2-3	15	TRBD2	TRBV5-6	TGTGCCAGCAGGGAGCGGGGGACATTCACAGATACGCAGTATTTT	CASRERGTFTDTQYF
.	TRBJ2-7	19	TRBD1	TRBV7-4	TGTGCCAGCAGCTTTCCTACCACCCACCGGACAGGGGGAGCCTACGAGCAGTACTTC	CASSFPTTHRTGGAYEQYF
.	TRBJ2-1	13	.	TRBV27	TGTGCCAGCAGTTTAAATCCGACCCATGAGCAGTTCTTC	CASSLNPTHEQFF
.	TRBJ1-1	14	.	TRBV19	TGTGCCAGTAGTATTAACGGCAGGGACACTGAAGCTTTCTTT	CASSINGRDTEAFF
.	TRBJ1-3	13	.	TRBV29-1	TGCAGCGTCGTGGCGGAATCGGGAAACACCATATATTTT	CSVVAESGNTIYF
few	TRBJ1-4	12	TRBD1	TRBV12-3/TRBV12-4	TGTGCCAGCAGTTTCGGGACAGCAAAACTGTTTTTT	CASSFGTAKLFF
.	TRBJ1-2	11	.	TRBV29-1	TGCAGCGTTGGGCGGGGTAAAGGCTACACCTTC	CSVGRGKGYTF
.	TRBJ2-4	13	.	TRBV29-1	TGCAGCGTTCCGGAGACTTCCAAAAACATTCAGTACTTC	CSVPETSKNIQYF
few	TRBJ1-5	18	TRBD1	TRBV2	TGTGCCAGCAGTACCGGGACAGGGGGCCTGGTTAGCAATCAGCCCCAGCATTTT	CASSTGTGGLVSNQPQHF
.	TRBJ2-2	19	.	TRBV18	TGTGCCAGCTCACCAACGTCTATTGGTAGGGTGGAGGACACCGGGGAGCTGTTTTTT	CASSPTSIGRVEDTGELFF
.	TRBJ2-2	19	TRBD2	TRBV5-1	TGCGCCAGCAGCTTGGCCCTGACTAGCGGGGGGACGAACACCGGGGAGCTGTTTTTT	CASSLALTSGGTNTGELFF
.	TRBJ1-2	12	.	TRBV6-1	TGTGCCAGCAGTGACAGCCTATATGGCTACACCTTC	CASSDSLYGYTF
.	TRBJ2-7	10	.	TRBV2	TGTGCCAGCAGTGAGTTCAGGACTTCATTC	CASSEFRTSF
.	TRBJ1-3	16	.	TRBV28	TGTGCCAGCAGGACCAGGGCCAGGGGCTCTGGAAACACCATATATTTT	CASRTRARGSGNTIYF
.	TRBJ2-5	13	.	TRBV7-8	TGTGCCAGCACCAATTTAGAACAAGAGACCCAGTACTTC	CASTNLEQETQYF
.	TRBJ1-1	16	.	TRBV7-9	TGTGCCAGCAGCACCACCGGGGGCAGGGGCGTTACTGAAGCTTTCTTT	CASSTTGGRGVTEAFF
few	TRBJ2-1	12	.	TRBV9	TGTGCCAGCAGCGTAGGGAGCAATGAGCAGTTCTTC	CASSVGSNEQFF
once	TRBJ2-7	15	TRBD1	TRBV9	TGTGCCAGCAGCGTAGTGACAGGGAAACGTGACGAGCAGTACTTC	CASSVVTGKRDEQYF
once	TRBJ1-1	15	TRBD1	TRBV6-5	TGTGCCAGCAGTTCAACAGGGGGCGGTTACACTGAAGCTTTCTTT	CASSSTGGGYTEAFF
.	TRBJ1-2	13	.	TRBV6-1	TGTGCCAGCAGTGAATCAGGGATTGATGGCTACACCTTC	CASSESGIDGYTF
once	TRBJ1-4	13	.	TRBV2	TGTGCCAGCACTCTAAGGGTGAATGAAAAACTGTTTTTT	CASTLRVNEKLFF
.	TRBJ1-1	15	TRBD1	TRBV5-4	TGTGCCAGCAGCGCCGGACAGGGTCCCAACACTGAAGCTTTCTTT	CASSAGQGPNTEAFF
once	TRBJ2-6	11	TRBD1	TRBV6-5	TGTGCCAGAGGGGGCAACAACGTCCTGACTTTC	CARGGNNVLTF
.	TRBJ1-2	11	.	TRBV30	TGTGCCTGGTCAGTTGTTGGTGGCTACACCTTC	CAWSVVGGYTF
.	TRBJ1-3	14	.	TRBV6-1	TGTGCCAGCAGGCCACAGGGCTCTGGAAACACCATATATTTT	CASRPQGSGNTIYF
.	TRBJ2-7	15	.	TRBV5-4	TGTGCCAGCAGCTTGTTTGGAGGGCTGATATACGAGCAGTACTTC	CASSLFGGLIYEQYF
.	TRBJ2-3	17	TRBD2	TRBV7-9	TGTGCCAGCAGCGACAATTTAGCGGGAGGGGGCACAGATACGCAGTATTTT	CASSDNLAGGGTDTQYF
few	TRBJ2-1	15	.	TRBV30	TGTGCCTGGAGTGTACAACAGGGAGCCTACAATGAGCAGTTCTTC	CAWSVQQGAYNEQFF
.	TRBJ2-3	16	TRBD1	TRBV7-2	TGTGCCAGCAGCTTAGCGGGACAGGGGGTTGGGGATACGCAGTATTTT	CASSLAGQGVGDTQYF